These 17 T cell receptor beta chains were sequenced from one sample in a study of cytomegalovirus exposure and HLA in healthy donors. Both 60 Vbeta primers and 13 Jbeta primers went into the PCR. Data came from immunoSEQ multiplex PCR; TCRdb stores just in-frame clones and leaves some out. The sample records under 300,000 clones, roughly 88% being singletons. Sequenced: PBMCs. Receptors originate from a middle-aged man in good health and CMV-seropositive.

This clone was counted a few times. This chain links TRBV18 with TRBJ2-7, with 7 bases lining up with TRBD1. J gave up 2 bases and V 3 bases, and 7 bases lay outside the gene matches. Per germline, CDR1 KGHSH and CDR2 LQKENI. The CDR3 is 15 amino acids. CDR3 DNA sequence: TGTGCCAGCTCACCGCTCAAGACAGGGCCCTACGAGCAGTACTTC. It encodes CASSPLKTGPYEQYF.

The chain has TRBV9 and TRBJ2-1, with TRBD2 identical over 10 bases. V shed 2 bases, J shed 4 bases, and the junction held 3 bases outside the gene matches. The CDR3 has 15 residues. Germline CDR1 reads SGDLS; CDR2 reads YYNGEE. CDR3 loop: CASSVGTSAYNEQFF. CDR3 nucleotide sequence: TGTGCCAGCAGCGTGGGGACTAGCGCTTACAATGAGCAGTTCTTC. Looking up the rest from reference TRBV9 and TRBJ2-1 gives the full variable domain: DSGVTQTPKHLITATGQRVTLRCSPRSGDLSVYWYQQSLDQGLQFLIQYYNGEERAKGNILERFSAQQFPDLHSELNLSSLELGDSALYFCASSVGTSAYNEQFFGPGTRLTVL.

This chain links TRBV19 with TRBJ2-1; the match to TRBD2 covers 9 bases. The CDR3 sequence is 17 residues long. Per the germline V gene, CDR1 is LNHDA and CDR2 is SQIVND (reference sequence). Germline trimming cut 5 bases from V and 0 bases from J; bases unmatched to any gene: 8. The CDR3, as DNA: TGTGCCAGTAGTCCGACTAGCGGCTACAGCTCCTACAATGAGCAGTTCTTC. Translating it yields CASSPTSGYSSYNEQFF.

DNA for the CDR3: TGTGCCAGCAGCTCGACTAGCGATAGCTCCTACAATGAGCAGTTCTTC. Translation: CASSSTSDSSYNEQFF. This chain joins TRBV7-3 and TRBJ2-1, with 8 bases identical to TRBD2. CDR3 length: 16 residues. Germline V CDR1 and CDR2: SGHTA, FQGTGA. V shed 4 bases and J 0 bases; nucleotides not matched to a gene: 5.

The V gene is TRBV28, the J gene TRBJ2-7; 13 positions agree with TRBD2. CDR1 is MDHEN and CDR2 is SYDVKM in the germline V gene. The CDR3 runs to 17 residues. The trim removed 5 bases at V and 0 bases at J, leaving 7 bases unmatched. The CDR3 spells CASSLGTSGILSYEQYF. CDR3 in DNA: TGTGCCAGCAGTCTGGGGACTAGCGGGATTCTCTCCTACGAGCAGTACTTC.

V usage is TRBV15 and J usage is TRBJ1-2; the D gene is possibly TRBD1 (5 bases). With 4 bases removed from V and 7 bases from J, the gap between germline ends came to 16 bases. The CDR3 spans 14 residues. The germline V gene has CDR1 LNHNV and CDR2 YYDKDF (reference sequence). The CDR3 region is CATSTGGEIRGYTF. The CDR3 DNA sequence: TGTGCCACCAGCACCGGAGGGGAGATTCGTGGCTACACCTTC.

This clone was seen just once. The chain employs TRBV5-6 and TRBJ1-2, with D maybe TRBD1 (6 bases). The CDR3 has 15 residues. Looked up from germline, CDR1 is SGHDT and CDR2 is YYEEEE. The V end was cut by 5 bases, the J end by 0 bases, with 14 bases between. The CDR3 reads CASRHRGAANYGYTF. The CDR3 nucleotides read TGTGCCAGCAGACACCGGGGGGCTGCTAACTATGGCTACACCTTC.

The chain combines TRBV14 with TRBJ2-7, with 9 bases fitting TRBD2. The CDR3 spans 15 residues. Unmatched junction bases numbered 3, after V lost 1 base and J lost 2 bases. Germline V gene lookup returns CDR1 SGHDN and CDR2 FVKESK. This CDR3 reads CASSQASGKTYEQYF. The CDR3 DNA reads as TGTGCCAGCAGCCAAGCTAGCGGGAAAACCTACGAGCAGTACTTC.

The chain links TRBV4-1 to TRBJ2-1, with D hard to call. Deletions cut 0 bases from V and 0 bases from J, with 9 bases between. CDR3 size: 16 residues. Germline V gene sequence: CDR1 MGHRA, CDR2 YSYEKL. The CDR3 DNA is TGCGCCAGCAGCCAAGATCCCGCTAGCTCCTACAATGAGCAGTTCTTC. Translating it yields CASSQDPASSYNEQFF.

CDR3 nucleotides: TGTGCCAGCAGCTGGGGTACAGGGGATGTTGATACGCAGTATTTT. Translated: CASSWGTGDVDTQYF. The rearrangement uses TRBV5-5 and TRBJ2-3; TRBD1 agrees at 7 bases. CDR1 is SGHKS and CDR2 is YYEKEE in the germline V gene (reference sequence). After removal of 3 bases from V and 6 bases from J, the junction contained 10 bases not matched to a gene. The CDR3 covers 15 residues.

V gene TRBV2 combines with J gene TRBJ2-5; D perhaps matches TRBD1 (6 bases). Trimming removed 7 bases from V and 5 bases from J, with 17 bases in between. Germline V gene lookup returns CDR1 SNHLY and CDR2 FYNNEI. The CDR3 is 14 amino acids. For the CDR3, the DNA is TGTGCCAGCAACCGGGACACCGAGCCTGAGACCCAGTACTTC. Amino acid sequence: CASNRDTEPETQYF.

The rearrangement links TRBV7-9 to TRBJ1-1; D gene uncertain. CDR1 is SEHNR and CDR2 is FQNEAQ in the germline V gene (reference sequence). CDR3 length equals 13 residues. V shed 4 bases and J shed 2 bases, with 8 bases lying between them. CDR3 region: CASSYTFNTEAFF. The DNA of the CDR3 is TGTGCCAGCAGCTACACGTTCAACACTGAAGCTTTCTTT.

This rearrangement joins TRBV2 to TRBJ2-7, with D possibly being TRBD1 (7 bases). Trimming stripped 1 base from V and 4 bases from J, with 11 bases between. CDR3 size: 14 residues. Germline CDR1 and CDR2: SNHLY and FYNNEI. The CDR3 region is CASSEESGGYEQYF. The CDR3 DNA follows: TGTGCCAGCAGTGAAGAGTCAGGGGGGTACGAGCAGTACTTC.

The chain uses TRBV20-1 and TRBJ2-1, with D unclear. The CDR3 is 11 amino acids. CDR1 DFQATT and CDR2 SNEGSKA come from the germline V gene (reference sequence). Trimming took off 5 bases at V and 7 bases at J, with 9 bases between the two ends. CDR3 region: CSAPPRNEQFF. CDR3 nucleotide sequence: TGCAGTGCTCCTCCGCGGAATGAGCAGTTCTTC.

The chain has TRBV7-6 and TRBJ2-7, with D possibly TRBD1 on 6 matching bases. Trimming took 3 bases from V and 3 from J, leaving 15 bases between them. The germline gives CDR1 SGHVS, CDR2 FNYEAQ. The CDR3 is 15 amino acids. The CDR3 coding sequence is TGTGCCAGCAGCTTTGGGGGCCTTCCCCTCTACGAGCAGTACTTC. Encoded protein: CASSFGGLPLYEQYF.

The CDR3 is CASSPTLAGSRETQYF. CDR3 nucleotides: TGTGCCAGCAGTCCTACACTAGCGGGATCACGAGAGACCCAGTACTTC. The chain recombines TRBV27 with TRBJ2-5; the match to TRBD2 covers 10 bases. Germline CDR1 and CDR2: MNHEY and SMNVEV (reference sequence). V was pared by 5 bases and J by 4 bases, with 10 bases of the junction left unmatched. CDR3 length: 16 residues.

The CDR3 region has the DNA TGTGCCAGCAGTGAATACAGGGACTACGAGCAGTACTTC. Protein: CASSEYRDYEQYF. The chain recombines TRBV2 with TRBJ2-7, with a possible D match to TRBD1 (6 bases). V was cut by 2 bases and J by 3 bases, with 8 bases left in between. Per germline, CDR1 SNHLY and CDR2 FYNNEI. CDR3 size: 13 residues.